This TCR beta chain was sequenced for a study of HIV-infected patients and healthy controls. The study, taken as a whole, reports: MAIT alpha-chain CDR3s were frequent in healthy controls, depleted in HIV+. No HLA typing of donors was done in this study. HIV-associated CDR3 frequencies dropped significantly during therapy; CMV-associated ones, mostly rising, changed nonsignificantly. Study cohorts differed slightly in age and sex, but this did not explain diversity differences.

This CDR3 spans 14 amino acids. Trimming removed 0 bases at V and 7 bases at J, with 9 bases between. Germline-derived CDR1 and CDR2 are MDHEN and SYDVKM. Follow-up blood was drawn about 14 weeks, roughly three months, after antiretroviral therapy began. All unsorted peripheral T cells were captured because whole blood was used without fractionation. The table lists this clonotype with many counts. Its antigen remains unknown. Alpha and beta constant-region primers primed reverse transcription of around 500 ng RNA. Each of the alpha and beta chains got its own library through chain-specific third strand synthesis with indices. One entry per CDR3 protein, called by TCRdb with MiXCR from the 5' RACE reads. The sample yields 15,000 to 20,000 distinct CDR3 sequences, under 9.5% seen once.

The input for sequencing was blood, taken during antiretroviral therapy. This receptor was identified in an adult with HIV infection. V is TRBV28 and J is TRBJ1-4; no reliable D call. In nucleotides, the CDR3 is TGTGCCAGCAGTTTATGGACCGGTTTTGAAAAACTGTTTTTT. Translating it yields CASSLWTGFEKLFF. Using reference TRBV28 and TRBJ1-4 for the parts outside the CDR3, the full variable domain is DVKVTQSSRYLVKRTGEKVFLECVQDMDHENMFWYRQDPGLGLRLIYFSYDVKMKEKGDIPEGYSVSREKKERFSLILESASTNQTSMYLCASSLWTGFEKLFFGSGTQLSVL.